The clone carrying this T cell receptor (beta chain) was detected only once. The source of the sample is a study of CD8+CD57+ T cells in acquired aplastic anemia. Looking at the study overall: DNA per sorted CD4+ or CD8+ sample ranged about 0.19 to 30 ug, averaging about 2.9 ug.

Sequenced patients had shown CD8+CD57+ cell expansion by flow cytometry. The study profiled TCR beta VDJ and CDR3 using genomic DNA as template. TCRdb re-called the reads through MiXCR, storing one row per CDR3 protein. Among approximately 180,000 distinct CDR3 sequences listed, around 50% were seen once. Sequenced material: sorted CD4+, CD8+, or CD8+CD57+ T cells (not recorded which) from PBMCs. The receptor was derived from a human donor with aplastic anemia.

CDR3 DNA sequence: TGTGCCAGTAGTATTCAGAGCAGCAATCAGCCCCAGCATTTT. Its protein product is CASSIQSSNQPQHF. The chain couples TRBV19 to TRBJ1-5; D remains ambiguous. The CDR3 has 14 residues. Trimming left V 3 bases short and J 1 base short, with 7 bases between. Germline assignment: CDR1 LNHDA and CDR2 SQIVND (reference sequence).